This T cell receptor (beta chain) appears in the sequencing data of a study of shared clonotypes between healthy human individuals. Findings and limits, study-wide: Estimated richness was generally greater in naive than memory subsets. The sharing of 5% to 5.5% of naive CD4 clonotypes was seen across several donors. A limitation of the genetic and exposure-history diversity represented arose from few donors.

The CDR3 loop spans 15 amino acids. Germline values: CDR1 MGHRA, CDR2 YSYEKL. Trimming took 4 bases from V and 9 from J, leaving 19 bases between them. Each sorted subset replicate got 200 ng genomic DNA, tens of thousands of genomes. Libraries were prepared by immunoSEQ multiplex PCR; TCRdb keeps only in-frame clonotypes and omits some of them. This sample yields about 680,000 clones, of which 90% to 95% are seen a single time; approximately 24% belongs to the top ten. Points on this clone: Its antigen is as yet unknown.

The naive CD8 population came from CD45RO-negative cells selected for CCR7, without terminally differentiated effector memory CD45RA+ cells. The material sequenced was naive CD8+ T cells sorted from blood. The sequence derives from a man aged 25 to 45 in good health. The V gene is TRBV4-1, the J gene TRBJ2-1; the D is unclear. The CDR3 region is CASSLNLDHLGEQFF. In nucleotides, the CDR3 is TGCGCCAGCAGCCTCAATCTGGACCACCTGGGTGAGCAGTTCTTC.